The 20 T cell receptor beta chains below were found in one sample sequenced in a study of T cell changes during pregnancy in multiple sclerosis. Using immunoSEQ multiplex PCR, the repertoire was profiled, and TCRdb retains in-frame clones only, with some absent. The data contain tens of thousands of clones, 86% of them seen just once; the ten biggest clones take up about 8%. This specimen consisted of CD8+ T cells from peripheral blood mononuclear cells, obtained in the first trimester of pregnancy. The receptors were sampled from a female donor in good health, enrolled as a control in a pregnancy study.

By its share, this clone is medium-sized (0.01 to 0.1%). The chain joins TRBV5-8 to TRBJ1-4; no clear D. Trimming left V 4 bases short and J 8 bases short, with 15 bases between. There are 14 residues in the CDR3. Looked up from germline, CDR1 is SGHTS and CDR2 is YDEGEE. CDR3 nucleotide sequence: TGTGCCAGCAGCACCGAGGAGGAGCCCGAAAAACTGTTTTTT. The encoded protein is CASSTEEEPEKLFF.

The gene calls are TRBV27 and TRBJ1-5; tentatively, D is TRBD1 (6 bases). Trimming stripped 2 bases from V and 12 bases from J, with 20 bases between. CDR1 and CDR2 (germline): MNHEY, SMNVEV (reference sequence). This CDR3 has 15 amino acids. CDR3 DNA: TGTGCCAGCAGTTTAAACGGATGGGGACCAGGGGACCAGCATTTT. Its protein product is CASSLNGWGPGDQHF.

CDR3 amino acids: CASSLDRGNYEQYF. CDR3 nucleotide sequence: TGTGCCAGCAGCTTGGATCGGGGAAACTACGAGCAGTACTTC. The gene calls are TRBV5-4 and TRBJ2-7, with D maybe TRBD2 (5 bases). CDR3 length: 14 residues. Between the trimmed V and J ends, which lost 0 bases and 3 bases, there was a span of 10 bases. CDR1 is SGHNT, CDR2 YYREEE, per germline (reference sequence).

The chain couples TRBV7-9 to TRBJ2-1; TRBD2 matches at 9 bases. The CDR3 has 14 residues. The trim removed 10 bases at V and 7 bases at J, leaving 11 bases unmatched. The germline V gene encodes CDR1 SEHNR and CDR2 FQNEAQ (reference sequence). The CDR3: CATMGGGAGNEQFF. The CDR3, as DNA: TGTGCCACCATGGGCGGGGGGGCCGGTAATGAGCAGTTCTTC. The entire variable domain, with the rest obtained from reference TRBV7-9 and TRBJ2-1, is as follows: DTGVSQNPRHKITKRGQNVTFRCDPISEHNRLYWYRQTLGQGPEFLTYFQNEAQLEKSRLLSDRFSAERPKGSFSTLEIQRTEQGDSAMYLCATMGGGAGNEQFFGPGTRLTVL.

The chain uses TRBV7-9 and TRBJ2-4; tentative D call: TRBD1 (6 bases). V gave up 2 bases and J gave up 8 bases, with 16 bases separating them. The CDR3 covers 15 residues. From germline, CDR1 is SEHNR and CDR2 FQNEAQ (reference sequence). The CDR3 bases are TGTGCCAGCAGCTTAAACCGGCAGGGGATGGACATTCAGTACTTC. Protein product: CASSLNRQGMDIQYF.

The chain uses TRBV5-4 and TRBJ2-1, with TRBD2 as a possible D gene (5 bases). This CDR3 is built from 15 residues. Trimming stripped 4 bases from V and 3 bases from J, with 14 bases between. Looked up from germline, CDR1 is SGHNT and CDR2 is YYREEE (reference sequence). The CDR3 spells CASSPLPSGYNEQFF. The CDR3 nucleotides read TGTGCCAGCAGCCCCCTCCCCAGCGGCTACAATGAGCAGTTCTTC.

A note on this clone: The junction departs from germline at one end; a sequencing error may be responsible. The chain carries TRBV7-7 and TRBJ2-5; perhaps TRBD2 as D (5 bases). CDR3 length equals 13 residues. CDR1 is SSHAT and CDR2 is FNYEAQ in the germline V gene (reference sequence). The CDR3: CASSLEDSETQYF. The CDR3 DNA reads TGTGCTAGCAGCTTAGAGGACTCGGAGACCCAGTACTTC. Complete variable domain (other parts from reference TRBV7-7 and TRBJ2-5): GAGVSQSPRYKVTKRGQDVTLRCDPISSHATLYWYQQALGQGPEFLTYFNYEAQPDKSGLPSDRFSAERPEGSISTLTIQRTEQRDSAMYRCASSLEDSETQYFGPGTRLLVL.

CDR3 amino acids: CASSFRGQVSNQPQHF. In DNA, the CDR3 is TGTGCCAGCAGCTTCAGGGGGCAAGTTAGCAATCAGCCCCAGCATTTT. V is TRBV5-6 and J is TRBJ1-5; 8 bases match TRBD1. The CDR3 is made up of 16 amino acids. J was trimmed by 0 bases and V by 2 bases; bases with no gene match: 4. Germline V gene sequence: CDR1 SGHDT, CDR2 YYEEEE.

The chain uses TRBV7-6 and TRBJ1-1, with a possible D match to TRBD1 (5 bases). The V gene's germline CDR1 is SGHVS and CDR2 FNYEAQ. V lost 5 bases, J lost 12 bases, and 19 bases lay in between. There are 13 residues in the CDR3. The CDR3 region is CASSLNTGRESFF. DNA for the CDR3: TGTGCCAGCAGCCTCAACACAGGCCGCGAGTCTTTCTTT.

CDR3 nucleotides: TGTGCCAGCAGTTACCCCGGCGAGGCGGGCGAAAAACTGTTTTTT. Translated, it gives CASSYPGEAGEKLFF. This rearrangement joins TRBV6-6 to TRBJ1-4; D unresolved. The V end lost 2 bases, the J end lost 8 bases, and 15 bases lay between the germline ends. Germline V gives CDR1 MNHNY, CDR2 SVGAGI (reference sequence). The CDR3 is made up of 15 amino acids.

V gene TRBV27 combines with J gene TRBJ1-6; perhaps TRBD1 as D (5 bases). The CDR3 has 15 amino acids. Trimming removed 10 bases at V and 7 bases at J, with 20 bases between. Germline CDR1 MNHEY, CDR2 SMNVEV (reference sequence). The CDR3 bases are TGTGCCAAACTTCAGGGTCTAGTAGGCAATTCACCCCTCCACTTT. Translation: CAKLQGLVGNSPLHF.

A single count supports this clone. V gene TRBV28 combines with J gene TRBJ2-1; 10 positions match TRBD1. This CDR3 has 15 amino acids. CDR1 and CDR2 from the germline V gene are MDHEN and SYDVKM. After removal of 4 bases from V and 9 bases from J, the junction contained 9 bases not matched to a gene. The CDR3 nucleotides are TGTGCCAGCAGTTCCCGGGACAGGGGTTTGGTTGAGCAGTTCTTC. It specifies CASSSRDRGLVEQFF.

The rearrangement links TRBV10-3 to TRBJ1-2, with no clear D. The CDR3 contains 13 residues. CDR1 is ENHRY, CDR2 SYGVKD, per germline. V lost 4 bases to trimming and J lost 6 bases, with 12 bases between them. This chain's CDR3 is CAISARGRDGYTF. The CDR3 DNA reads as TGTGCCATCAGTGCTCGGGGAAGAGATGGCTACACCTTC.

V gene TRBV11-2 combines with J gene TRBJ2-1; TRBD1 is a possible D gene (6 bases). Per germline, CDR1 SGHAT and CDR2 FQNNGV. The CDR3 is 17 amino acids. V was shortened by 2 bases and J by 0 bases, with 14 bases between the two germline ends. The CDR3 region is CASSLYPQGSSYNEQFF. The CDR3 DNA reads as TGTGCCAGCAGCTTATACCCACAGGGAAGCTCCTACAATGAGCAGTTCTTC.

This chain connects TRBV7-6 to TRBJ2-3, with TRBD2 matching 11 bases. The junction had 15 bases not matched to a gene; V was cut back by 2 bases and J by 2 bases. Germline V CDR1 and CDR2: SGHVS, FNYEAQ. CDR3 size: 20 residues. For the CDR3, the DNA is TGTGCCAGCAGCTTAAGTCAGGAGCTAGCGGGGGGCGATATCACAGATACGCAGTATTTT. It encodes CASSLSQELAGGDITDTQYF.

CDR3 amino acids: CASSEDTDRPDTQYF. CDR3 coding DNA: TGTGCCAGCAGTGAAGACACGGACAGGCCAGATACGCAGTATTTT. The rearrangement links TRBV6-1 to TRBJ2-3; 7 bases are a match to TRBD1. Germline trimming cut 1 base from V and 4 bases from J; bases unmatched to any gene: 5. The CDR3 spans 15 residues. CDR1 and CDR2 from the germline V gene are MNHNS and SASEGT.

V gene TRBV6-4 combines with J gene TRBJ2-3, with D possibly matching TRBD2 (5 bases). Germline lookup yields CDR1 MRHNA and CDR2 SNTAGT. CDR3 length: 13 amino acids. The ends were cut back, 2 bases at V and 3 bases at J, with 6 bases in the middle. CDR3 bases: TGTGCCAGCAGTGACACGGGAACAGATACGCAGTATTTT. Amino acid sequence: CASSDTGTDTQYF.

The chain employs TRBV2 and TRBJ2-5, with 7 bases identical to TRBD1. The length of the CDR3 is 14 residues. J lost 4 bases, V lost 5 bases, and 7 bases had no gene match. Germline V gene sequence: CDR1 SNHLY, CDR2 FYNNEI. The CDR3: CASSRQGSGETQYF. CDR3 bases: TGTGCCAGCAGTAGACAGGGTTCGGGAGAGACCCAGTACTTC.

The J gene is TRBJ2-6, the V gene TRBV4-3; D is ambiguous. This CDR3 has 16 amino acids. Germline assignment: CDR1 LGHNA and CDR2 YSLEER. V was trimmed by 0 bases and J by 0 bases, leaving 6 bases between them. The CDR3 loop reads CASSQDVISGANVLTF. CDR3 DNA sequence: TGCGCCAGCAGCCAAGATGTAATCTCTGGGGCCAACGTCCTGACTTTC.

The chain has TRBV6-4 and TRBJ2-3, with TRBD2 matching over 9 bases. The CDR3 totals 14 residues. Germline V gene sequence: CDR1 MRHNA, CDR2 SNTAGT. V gave up 3 bases and J gave up 4 bases; unmatched junction bases: 2. The CDR3 DNA reads as TGTGCCAGCAGTGAGCGGGGGGGCCCAGATACGCAGTATTTT. Amino acids: CASSERGGPDTQYF.